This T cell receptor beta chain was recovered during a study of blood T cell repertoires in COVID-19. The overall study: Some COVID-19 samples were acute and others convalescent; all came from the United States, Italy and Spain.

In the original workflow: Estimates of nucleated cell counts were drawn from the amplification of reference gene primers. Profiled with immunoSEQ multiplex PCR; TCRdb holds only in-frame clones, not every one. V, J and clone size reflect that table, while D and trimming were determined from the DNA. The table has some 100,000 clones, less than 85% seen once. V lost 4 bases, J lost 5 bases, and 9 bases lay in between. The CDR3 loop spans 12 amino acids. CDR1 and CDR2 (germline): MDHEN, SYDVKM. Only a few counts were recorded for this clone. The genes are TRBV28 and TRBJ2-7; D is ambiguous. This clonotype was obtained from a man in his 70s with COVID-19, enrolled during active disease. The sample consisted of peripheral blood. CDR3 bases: TGTGCCAGCAGTTCCTCCAGTAACGAGCAGTACTTC. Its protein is CASSSSSNEQYF.